This T cell receptor (beta chain) was observed in a study of T cells in Graves' hyperthyroidism and ophthalmopathy (dated by TCRdb to 2018 to 2020). About the full investigation: Peripheral blood samples were taken at initial diagnosis, before any treatment was given. TCR V-J signatures able to tell the groups apart were searched for in a discovery cohort of 95 to 100 patients, of whom under 45 had Graves' ophthalmopathy and 55 to 60 had stable Graves' hyperthyroidism. Whether ophthalmopathy could be predicted prospectively was tested in an independent validation cohort made up of roughly 19 hyperthyroidism patients plus 17 patients who later progressed to ophthalmopathy. The 75 to 100 discovery patients were randomly split 7:3 into training and test sets. In more than 5 Graves' hyperthyroidism patients, the study also compared T-cell repertoires from thyroid tissue with T-cell repertoires from blood. After sampling, hyperthyroidism patients received methimazole starting at 30 mg daily, and ophthalmopathy patients received high-dose intravenous methylprednisolone. According to the paper, TCR Vbeta CDR3 sequencing was carried out on some 130 peripheral blood samples, which came from 40 to 45 ophthalmopathy, 70 to 80 hyperthyroidism and some 17 progressor patients.

Stable Graves' hyperthyroidism was defined as no progression to ophthalmopathy during 18 months of follow-up. The hyperthyroidism patients were between 18 and 65 years old and newly diagnosed, with a disease duration of less than 2 months. Exclusion was applied to patients with uncontrolled infections, other autoimmune diseases, pregnancy or lactation. Diagnoses were established on the basis of clinical symptoms, serum thyroxine and TRAb, thyroid ultrasound, and orbital computed tomography. Ficoll-Paque density gradient centrifugation was used to isolate PBMCs from around 10 ml of fresh peripheral blood. Total RNA was extracted with Trizol reagent, and quality was checked on an Agilent 2100 Bioanalyzer. Findings and caveats that apply to the study as a whole: No statistical method was used to set the sample size in advance, and investigators knew the group allocation. In validation, the model predicted progression to ophthalmopathy with approximately 71% sensitivity and approximately 72% specificity, a median of about 6.7 months before onset. Ophthalmopathy was separated from stable hyperthyroidism by a 13 V-J signature model, with over 85% sensitivity and 81% to 82% specificity obtained in cross-validation and 80%/75% obtained in testing. Most expanded thyroid clonotypes (frequency above 0.001) were also detected in blood, a finding suggesting that blood repertoires may reflect thyroid immune responses.

CDR3 length: 14 amino acids, cysteine to phenylalanine. Kept here is only the CDR3 DNA, which spans 42 bases and is read in frame from base 1. The germline V gene specifies MNHNS as CDR1 and SASEGT as CDR2. V is cut by 8 bases and J by 2 bases, and the space between the germline ends is 13 bases. The TCR beta CDR3 regions were amplified from RNA transcripts. For the first round of RT-PCR on the TCR CDR3, the HTBI primer set was used together with the Qiagen OneStep RT-PCR kit. Libraries were constructed in a second round of multiplex PCR, after which size selection and purification were performed. Paired-end sequencing of the libraries was performed with 100 bp reads on an Illumina HiSeq2000. The source study handled its data this way. SOAPnuke was used to process the raw data, removing reads that contained adapters or uncalled bases, had a mean Phred below 15, or lacked an exact match to the constant primer or identifier. COPE v1.2.5 was used to merge high-quality paired reads, and clonotypes were defined as unique nucleotide sequences. MiTCR v1.1 was used to align clonotypes to the IMGT TRBV, TRBD and TRBJ reference segments. The analysis included only V-J combinations with a frequency above 0.0001, which together covered roughly 99% of the repertoires. The TCS score was defined as F50 (clonal expansion) divided by E x V (chaos), with BLOSUM62-based TCRdist calculated between CDR3 peptides within each V-J. Welch's t-statistics and random forest reduced just over 500 V-J features to about 12, which were used in a naive Bayes classifier (R e1071). The public sequencing data were trimmed at Q25 with fastp and processed into clonotypes with MiXCR by TCRdb, which kept only in-frame beta chains. Under each unique CDR3 protein, matching rows form one entry showing the most common genes and DNA. The V and J calls and clone size come from TCRdb's table, not from the authors' own analysis. In this sample the table shows about 560,000 distinct CDR3 sequences, around 17% of which occur a single time. Jointly, the top ten make up more than 15% of the sample.

Many counts were recorded for this clonotype. It has no known antigen specificity. Base qualities are not provided; no much larger clone lies one nucleotide away. The sequenced material came from blood. The sequence derives from a young woman with Graves' hyperthyroidism. Rearrangement joined TRBV6-1 to TRBJ1-5; the D segment could be TRBD1, given 6 matching bases. For the CDR3, the sequence is CASLGGLGNQPQHF. The sequenced DNA: TGTGCCAGCCTAGGGGGGCTCGGCAATCAGCCCCAGCATTTT.